A selection of T cell receptor beta chains follows, all from one sample in a study of blood T cells in healthy people across ages. TCRdb itself ran the 5' RACE reads through MiXCR, one entry per CDR3 protein. This table holds approximately 690,000 distinct CDR3 sequences, about 43% found once. Sequencing used blood. Receptors were obtained from an elderly man in good health. Each CDR3 is given with its conserved first and last residue.

TRBV7-2	TRBJ2-4	CASSSTTGAKNIQYF
TRBV4-3	-	CASSPSFGGGSYNEQYF
TRBV2	TRBJ2-6	CASRPGRSGANVLTF
TRBV15	TRBJ2-5	CATSRDRGSREQYF
TRBV10-3	TRBJ2-5	CAIRGARETQYF
TRBV20-1	TRBJ2-5	CSARPGTSAYQETQYF
TRBV6-5	TRBJ2-1	CASSLSLAGFNEQFF
TRBV6-2/TRBV6-3	TRBJ2-4	CASSYHAGGARDNIQYF
TRBV20-1	TRBJ1-2	CSASSGNYGYTF
TRBV15	TRBJ2-1	CATSRDRVAGFYNEQFF
TRBV5-1	TRBJ2-7	CASSNQQGAVDEQYF
TRBV20-1	TRBJ2-1	CSASKAGQTSYEQFF
TRBV4-2	TRBJ2-7	CASSRELAVYEQYF
TRBV7-2	TRBJ2-7	CASSSGLAATYEQYF
TRBV5-5	TRBJ1-1	CASSPQAGDTEAFF
TRBV4-3	TRBJ1-4	CASSPVTGGGEKLFF
TRBV6-5	TRBJ2-1	CASSDLSSYNEQFF
TRBV20-1	TRBJ1-2	CSAGSGTGGTNYGYTF
TRBV5-1	TRBJ2-2	CASSSGTGNTGELFF
TRBV6-2/TRBV6-3	TRBJ2-5	CASSTTQESQYF
TRBV12-3/TRBV12-4	TRBJ1-2	CASLASLGEKGDGYTF
TRBV10-1	TRBJ2-5	CASGLGRGANEQYF
TRBV14	TRBJ2-7	CASSKRLAGDEQYF
TRBV29-1	TRBJ2-7	CSATGLAGLSYEQYF
TRBV27	TRBJ2-7	CASSSTKPLGLPYEQYF
TRBV7-9	TRBJ1-1	CASTPNHAGTEAFF